This TCR beta chain is from a study of beta chain features in type 1 diabetes. Regarding the study as a whole: Patients with Type 1 diabetes showed moderately but significantly shorter TCRB CDR3s in all four CD4+ subsets. For patients, the naive, central memory and Treg TCRB repertoires appeared more alike than for healthy donors. Overrepresentation of cells with high TCR expression could result from cDNA sequencing.

On this clone itself: Its antigen is undetermined.

V lost 2 bases to trimming and J lost 4 bases; unmatched junction nucleotides: 4. The CDR3 loop spans 15 amino acids. Germline loops: CDR1 SGHDT, CDR2 YYEEEE. The authors reverse transcribed all of the isolated RNA, so sequencing captured expressed TCRB transcripts. The table came from immunoSEQ multiplex PCR; TCRdb's copy has only in-frame clones and leaves some out. The repertoire holds 500,000 to 800,000 clones, with 9.5% to 15% as singletons. The receptor's source is a man aged 25 to 40 with type 1 diabetes. Sequenced: naive CD4+ T cells from blood. J is TRBJ2-1 and V is TRBV5-6, with 9 bases lining up with TRBD1. In DNA, the CDR3 is TGTGCCAGCAGCTTACCGGGACAGGGATACAATGAGCAGTTCTTC. It specifies CASSLPGQGYNEQFF.